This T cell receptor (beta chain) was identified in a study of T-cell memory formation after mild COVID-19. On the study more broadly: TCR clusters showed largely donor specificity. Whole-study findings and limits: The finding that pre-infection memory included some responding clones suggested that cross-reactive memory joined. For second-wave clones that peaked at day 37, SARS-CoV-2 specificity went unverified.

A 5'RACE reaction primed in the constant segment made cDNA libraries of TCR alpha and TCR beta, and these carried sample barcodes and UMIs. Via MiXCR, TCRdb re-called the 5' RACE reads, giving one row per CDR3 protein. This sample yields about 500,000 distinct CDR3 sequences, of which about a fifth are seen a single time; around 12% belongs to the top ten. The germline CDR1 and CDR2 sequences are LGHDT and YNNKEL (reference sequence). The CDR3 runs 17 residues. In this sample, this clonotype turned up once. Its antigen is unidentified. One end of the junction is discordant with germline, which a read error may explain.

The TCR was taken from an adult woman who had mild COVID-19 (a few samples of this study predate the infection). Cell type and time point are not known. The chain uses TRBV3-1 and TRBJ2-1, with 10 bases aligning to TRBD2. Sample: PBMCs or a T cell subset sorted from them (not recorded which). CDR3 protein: CTSSLISGGSSYNEQFF. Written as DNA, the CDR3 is TGTACCAGCAGCCTCATTAGCGGGGGGAGCTCCTACAATGAGCAGTTCTTC.